The T cell receptor (beta chain) described here comes from a study of OX40 agonist ivuxolimab in advanced cancers. Study-wide context: Earlier anti-PD-1, anti-PD-L1 or anti-CTLA-4 therapy was permitted; about 44% had received some.

Clones were sequenced by immunoSEQ multiplex PCR, and TCRdb holds only the in-frame ones, with some missing. The table lists 25,000 to 35,000 clones, less than 85% of them singletons. Study-level findings and limits: Researchers did not establish what antigens the expanded peripheral T cells target. Nonresponders, in some cases, also had low normalized T-cell clonal expansion.

This CDR3 comprises 18 residues. Germline V gene sequence: CDR1 SSHAT, CDR2 FNYEAQ (reference sequence). J lost 6 bases, V lost 4 bases, and 15 bases had no gene match. Comment on this clone: The antigen is unknown.

Sequencing used CD4+ or CD8+ T cells sorted from blood, obtained in a trial of the OX40 agonist ivuxolimab. The source of this sequence is an adult with an advanced solid tumor such as melanoma, head and neck, liver or kidney cancer. The chain employs TRBV7-7 and TRBJ1-4; TRBD1 aligns across 9 bases. The CDR3 loop reads CASSSRPFAQGAYEKLFF. In DNA form, the CDR3 reads TGTGCCAGCAGCTCCCGTCCTTTTGCACAGGGGGCGTATGAAAAACTGTTTTTT. Full variable domain (rest looked up from reference TRBV7-7 and TRBJ1-4): GAGVSQSPRYKVTKRGQDVTLRCDPISSHATLYWYQQALGQGPEFLTYFNYEAQPDKSGLPSDRFSAERPEGSISTLTIQRTEQRDSAMYRCASSSRPFAQGAYEKLFFGSGTQLSVL.